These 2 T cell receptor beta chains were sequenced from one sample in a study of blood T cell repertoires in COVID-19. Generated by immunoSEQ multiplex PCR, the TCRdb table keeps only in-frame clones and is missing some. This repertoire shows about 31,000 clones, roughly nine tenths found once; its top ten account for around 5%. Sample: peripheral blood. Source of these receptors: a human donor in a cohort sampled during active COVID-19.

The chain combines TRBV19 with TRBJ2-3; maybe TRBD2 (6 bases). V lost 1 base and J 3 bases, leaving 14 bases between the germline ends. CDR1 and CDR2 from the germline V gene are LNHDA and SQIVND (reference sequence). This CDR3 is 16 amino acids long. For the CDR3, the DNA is TGTGCCAGTAGTATAGGAGGCGGGATGGGGACAGATACGCAGTATTTT. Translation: CASSIGGGMGTDTQYF.

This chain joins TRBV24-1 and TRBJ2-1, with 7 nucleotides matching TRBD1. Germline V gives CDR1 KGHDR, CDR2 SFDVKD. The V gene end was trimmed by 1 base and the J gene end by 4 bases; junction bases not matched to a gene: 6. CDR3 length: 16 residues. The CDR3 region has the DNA TGTGCCACCAGTGATTTTGTACAGGGGAGATACAATGAGCAGTTCTTC. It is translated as CATSDFVQGRYNEQFF.